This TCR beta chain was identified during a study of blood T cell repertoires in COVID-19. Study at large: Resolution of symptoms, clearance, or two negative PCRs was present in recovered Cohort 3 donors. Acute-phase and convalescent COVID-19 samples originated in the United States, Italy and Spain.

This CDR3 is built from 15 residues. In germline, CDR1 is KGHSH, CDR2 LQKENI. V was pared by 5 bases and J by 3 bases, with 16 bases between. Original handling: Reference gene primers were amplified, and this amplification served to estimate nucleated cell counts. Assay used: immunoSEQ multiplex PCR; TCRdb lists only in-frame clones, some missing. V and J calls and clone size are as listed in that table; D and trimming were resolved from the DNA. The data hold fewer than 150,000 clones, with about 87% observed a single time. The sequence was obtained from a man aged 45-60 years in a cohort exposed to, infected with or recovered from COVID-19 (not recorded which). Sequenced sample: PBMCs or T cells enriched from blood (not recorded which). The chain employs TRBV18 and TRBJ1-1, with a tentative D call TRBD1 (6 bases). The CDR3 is CASSSFGTFDTEAFF. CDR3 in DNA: TGTGCCAGCTCAAGTTTCGGGACATTTGACACTGAAGCTTTCTTT.